The clone carrying this TCR beta chain was found many times. The antigen is undetermined. The record originates from a study of T-cell reconstitution after alpha-beta-depleted transplantation in children. General observations from the study: T-cell counts and diversity at one year following transplant were attributed mainly to newly produced T cells. Expanded graft clones numbering several hundred reportedly gave rise to alpha-beta T cells about two months after transplant. Some patients showed high day-60 TCRbeta diversity, which derived from surviving recipient T cells and thymic progenitors.

This CDR3 contains 18 residues. Trimming stripped 1 base from V and 5 bases from J, with 24 bases between. Germline CDR1 KGHSH, CDR2 LQKENI. Unique molecular identifiers were incorporated when the TCRbeta library was constructed. In TCRdb, the PCR reads were re-called with MiXCR into one record per CDR3 protein. Altogether fewer than 550,000 distinct CDR3 sequences are present, 11% being singletons, with the ten largest covering around 15%. This rearrangement joins TRBV18 to TRBJ2-7; D might be TRBD1 (5 bases). Here the sequenced sample was PBMCs, mostly from graft donor cells, taken 180 days after TCRalphabeta/CD19-depleted stem cell transplant. The sequence was collected from a female patient aged 2 to 10 who had a stem cell transplant for aplastic anemia, so the T cells may come from the graft donor. CDR3 nucleotides: TGTGCCAGCTCACCACGTCCACTACCCGACAGTGGACCCAACGAGCAGTACTTC. Its protein is CASSPRPLPDSGPNEQYF.